This T cell receptor beta chain was sequenced for a study of shared clonotypes between healthy human individuals. Findings and caveats of the study: On the whole, naive subsets had larger estimated richness than memory subsets had. Despite large depth, sorted-subset datasets appeared incompletely sequenced. Non-shared clonotypes showed lower generation probabilities than clonotypes common to all four donors. Sampling covered nothing but blood. Tissue TCR repertoires likely differ from those found in blood.

Germline-derived CDR1 and CDR2 are SGHRS and YFSETQ. Trimming cost V 4 bases and J 3 bases; bases outside gene matches: 6. This CDR3 contains 14 residues. For this clone: Its antigen is still unknown.

Clones were sequenced by immunoSEQ multiplex PCR, and TCRdb holds only the in-frame ones, with some missing. The sample holds 550,000 to 700,000 clones, about three quarters seen once. The receptor comes from a woman in her thirties in good health. Source material: memory CD4+ T cells sorted from blood. The sample's subset: CD45RA-negative fraction. The chain has TRBV5-1 and TRBJ1-2, with 7 bases identical to TRBD1. CDR3 in DNA: TGCGCCAGCAGCGGAACGACAGGGCACTATGGCTACACCTTC. This codes for CASSGTTGHYGYTF.